Listed here are 10 T cell receptor beta chains from one sample, sequenced in a study of neurological immune-mediated disorders. In TCRdb, the 5' RACE reads were re-called with MiXCR into one record per CDR3 protein. The sample shows about 16,000 distinct CDR3 sequences, roughly 22% of them seen only once. The sequenced sample was PBMCs. These receptors originate from a man aged 45 to 65 in good health.

The sample holds many counts of this clonotype. In DNA, the CDR3 is TGCAGTGCTAAATCCGGGACAATGAACACTGAAGCTTTCTTT. It yields the protein CSAKSGTMNTEAFF. The chain carries TRBV20-1 and TRBJ1-1, with a weak D call TRBD1 (6 bases). There are 14 residues in the CDR3. Germline V gene data show CDR1 as DFQATT and CDR2 as SNEGSKA (reference sequence). Trimming removed 4 bases from V and 0 bases from J, with 12 bases in between.

This clonotype was observed many times. This chain uses TRBV18 with TRBJ2-5, with D possibly being TRBD2 (6 bases). The V gene's germline CDR1 is KGHSH and CDR2 LQKENI. This CDR3 is 16 amino acids long. The ends were cut back, 3 bases at V and 1 base at J, with 15 bases in the middle. In nucleotides, the CDR3 is TGTGCCAGCTCACCCCGGGGTAGCGGAACCCAAGAGACCCAGTACTTC. Protein: CASSPRGSGTQETQYF. The full variable domain, rest sourced from reference TRBV18 and TRBJ2-5, is NAGVMQNPRHLVRRRGQEARLRCSPMKGHSHVYWYRQLPEEGLKFMVYLQKENIIDESGMPKERFSAEFPKEGPSILRIQQVVRGDSAAYFCASSPRGSGTQETQYFGPGTRLLVL.

This clonotype was found many times. This chain uses TRBV6-4 with TRBJ2-3; 7 nucleotides match TRBD1. The CDR3 sequence is 14 residues long. V dropped 0 bases and J dropped 4; count of bases not matched to a gene: 1. Germline CDR1 MRHNA, CDR2 SNTAGT. Written as DNA, the CDR3 is TGTGCCAGCAGTGACTCCCAGGGGGCAGATACGCAGTATTTT. This sequence encodes CASSDSQGADTQYF.

This clonotype has at least ten counts. As DNA, the CDR3 is TGCAGCGTTGAAGCATTAAGAGGAGGAGATACGCAGTATTTT. Translation gives CSVEALRGGDTQYF. The chain couples TRBV29-1 to TRBJ2-3; a possible D gene is TRBD2 (5 bases). Germline-derived CDR1 and CDR2 are SQVTM and ANQGSEA. The CDR3 length is 14 residues. The V end lost 1 base, the J end lost 5 bases, and 13 bases lay between the germline ends.

This clonotype was recorded at least ten times. The chain employs TRBV20-1 and TRBJ1-1, with 8 nucleotides matching TRBD1. This CDR3 is built from 14 residues. Germline trimming cut 3 bases from V and 5 bases from J; bases unmatched to any gene: 8. Germline V CDR1 and CDR2: DFQATT, SNEGSKA (reference sequence). The CDR3 reads CSARATGGWTEAFF. CDR3 coding DNA: TGCAGTGCTAGGGCAACAGGGGGTTGGACTGAAGCTTTCTTT.

This clonotype was seen repeatedly, ten times or more. The chain has TRBV7-6 and TRBJ2-7, with TRBD1 as a possible D gene (6 bases). Germline loops: CDR1 SGHVS, CDR2 FNYEAQ. V was clipped by 1 base and J by 5 bases, with 12 bases between them. This CDR3 contains 14 residues. The CDR3 loop reads CASSLDRVANEQYF. The CDR3 nucleotides read TGTGCCAGCAGCTTAGACAGGGTGGCCAACGAGCAGTACTTC.

This clonotype was seen ten or more times. The J gene is TRBJ2-2, the V gene TRBV7-2, with 12 bases that match TRBD2. This CDR3 has 15 residues. The germline V gene encodes CDR1 SGHTA and CDR2 FQGNSA. Trimming removed 2 bases from V and 6 bases from J; junction bases left unmatched: 1. The CDR3 DNA reads TGTGCCAGCAGCTTACTAGCGGGAGGGCCCGGGGAGCTGTTTTTT. Translated: CASSLLAGGPGELFF.

Details on this clonotype: One base away lies a much larger clone, so this may be a sequencing read error. CDR3: CASSSDRVPGNTTYF. The CDR3 DNA reads as TGTGCCAGCAGTTCCGACAGGGTGCCTGGAAACACCACATATTTT. This chain uses TRBV6-9 with TRBJ1-3, with 7 nucleotides matching TRBD1. This CDR3 contains 15 residues. The V gene's germline CDR1 is MNHGY and CDR2 SVAAGI.

This clonotype was counted many times. This chain joins TRBV28 and TRBJ2-7; 8 nucleotides line up with TRBD2. Germline V gene lookup returns CDR1 MDHEN and CDR2 SYDVKM. CDR3 size: 14 residues. As DNA, the CDR3 is TGTGCGCCCCAGGGGATACTAGCGGATTACGAGCAGTACTTC. It is translated as CAPQGILADYEQYF. Full variable domain (remainder filled in from reference TRBV28 and TRBJ2-7): DVKVTQSSRYLVKRTGEKVFLECVQDMDHENMFWYRQDPGLGLRLIYFSYDVKMKEKGDIPEGYSVSREKKERFSLILESASTNQTSMYLCAPQGILADYEQYFGPGTRLTVT.

The gene calls are TRBV5-1 and TRBJ1-4; tentatively, D is TRBD1 (5 bases). Germline CDR1 SGHRS, CDR2 YFSETQ. V lost 3 bases, J lost 6 bases, and 12 bases lay in between. The CDR3 length is 14 residues. CDR3 sequence reads: CASSSGRGDEKLFF. The CDR3 DNA reads TGCGCCAGCAGCTCGGGGAGGGGTGATGAAAAACTGTTTTTT.